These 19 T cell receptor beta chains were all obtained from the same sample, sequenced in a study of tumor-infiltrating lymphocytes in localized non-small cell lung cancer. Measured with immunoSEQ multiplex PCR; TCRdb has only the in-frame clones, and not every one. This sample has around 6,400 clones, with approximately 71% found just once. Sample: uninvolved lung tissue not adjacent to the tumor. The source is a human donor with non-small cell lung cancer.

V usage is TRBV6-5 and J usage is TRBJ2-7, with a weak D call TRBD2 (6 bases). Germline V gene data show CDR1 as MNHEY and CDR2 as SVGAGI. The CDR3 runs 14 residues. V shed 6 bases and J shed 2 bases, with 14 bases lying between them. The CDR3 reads CASRSGQATYEQYF. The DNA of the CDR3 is TGTGCCAGCAGAAGCGGGCAGGCCACCTACGAGCAGTACTTC.

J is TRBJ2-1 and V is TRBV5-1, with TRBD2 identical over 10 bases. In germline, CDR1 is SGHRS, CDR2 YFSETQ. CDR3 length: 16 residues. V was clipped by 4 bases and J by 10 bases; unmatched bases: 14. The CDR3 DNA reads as TGCGCCAGCAGCCCACAACCTAGCGGGAGTTTCGCGGAGCAGTTCTTC. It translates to CASSPQPSGSFAEQFF. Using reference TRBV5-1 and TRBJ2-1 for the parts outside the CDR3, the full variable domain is KAGVTQTPRYLIKTRGQQVTLSCSPISGHRSVSWYQQTPGQGLQFLFEYFSETQRNKGNFPGRFSGRQFSNSRSEMNVSTLELGDSALYLCASSPQPSGSFAEQFFGPGTRLTVL.

The CDR3 here is CASSRGLGTEAFF. Here the CDR3 DNA reads TGTGCCAGCAGCCGAGGGCTGGGCACTGAAGCTTTCTTT. The chain is built from TRBV6-5 and TRBJ1-1; D is ambiguous. The V end lost 6 bases, the J end lost 4 bases, and 12 bases lay between the germline ends. The CDR3 runs to 13 residues. Germline values: CDR1 MNHEY, CDR2 SVGAGI.

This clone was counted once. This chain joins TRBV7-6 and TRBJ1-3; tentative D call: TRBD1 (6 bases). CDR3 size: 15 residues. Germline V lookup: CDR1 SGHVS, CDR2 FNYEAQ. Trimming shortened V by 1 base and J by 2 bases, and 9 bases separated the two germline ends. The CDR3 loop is CASSLGGGAGNTIYF. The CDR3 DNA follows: TGTGCCAGCAGCTTAGGCGGGGGCGCTGGAAACACCATATATTTT.

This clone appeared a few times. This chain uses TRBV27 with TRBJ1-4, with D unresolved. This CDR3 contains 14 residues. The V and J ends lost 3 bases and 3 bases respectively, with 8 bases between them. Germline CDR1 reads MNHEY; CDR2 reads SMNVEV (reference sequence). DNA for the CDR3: TGTGCCAGCAGTTTCCGACGATCTAATGAAAAACTGTTTTTT. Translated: CASSFRRSNEKLFF.

The CDR3 DNA sequence: TGTGCCAGCAGTCGGGATTATTCAATGGGCTCTGGAAACACCATATATTTT. The encoded protein is CASSRDYSMGSGNTIYF. This sequence joins TRBV27 and TRBJ1-3, with D unresolved. The CDR3 has 17 residues. Germline CDR1 and CDR2: MNHEY and SMNVEV (reference sequence). V was clipped by 5 bases and J by 0 bases, with 17 bases between them.

CDR3 nucleotide sequence: TGTGCCAGCAGCTCACCTAGGACGGACTACAATGAGCAGTTCTTC. This codes for CASSSPRTDYNEQFF. The V gene is TRBV5-4, the J gene TRBJ2-1; no firm D call. With 3 bases removed from V and 3 bases from J, the gap between germline ends came to 13 bases. The germline V gene has CDR1 SGHNT and CDR2 YYREEE (reference sequence). The CDR3 sequence is 15 residues long. Using reference TRBV5-4 and TRBJ2-1 for the parts outside the CDR3, the full variable domain is ETGVTQSPTHLIKTRGQQVTLRCSSQSGHNTVSWYQQALGQGPQFIFQYYREEENGRGNFPPRFSGLQFPNYSSELNVNALELDDSALYLCASSSPRTDYNEQFFGPGTRLTVL.

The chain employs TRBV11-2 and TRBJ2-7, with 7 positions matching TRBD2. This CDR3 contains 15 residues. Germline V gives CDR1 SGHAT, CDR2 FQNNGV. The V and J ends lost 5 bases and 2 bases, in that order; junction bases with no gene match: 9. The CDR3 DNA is TGTGCCAGCAGCACTCGGGCGGGAGCCACCTACGAGCAGTACTTC. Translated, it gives CASSTRAGATYEQYF.

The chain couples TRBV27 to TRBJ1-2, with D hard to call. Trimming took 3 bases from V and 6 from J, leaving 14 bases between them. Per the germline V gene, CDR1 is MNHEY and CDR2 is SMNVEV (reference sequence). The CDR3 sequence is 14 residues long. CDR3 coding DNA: TGTGCCAGCAGTTTTCGCCCCATTCCAGATGGCTACACCTTC. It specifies CASSFRPIPDGYTF.

This CDR3 is CASSVDGGNTIYF. The CDR3 DNA reads TGTGCCAGCAGCGTAGATGGGGGAAACACCATATATTTT. The gene calls are TRBV9 and TRBJ1-3; unclear D gene. CDR3 length: 13 amino acids. The V gene lost 0 bases and the J gene lost 4 bases, with 5 bases spanning the gap. Germline V lookup: CDR1 SGDLS, CDR2 YYNGEE.

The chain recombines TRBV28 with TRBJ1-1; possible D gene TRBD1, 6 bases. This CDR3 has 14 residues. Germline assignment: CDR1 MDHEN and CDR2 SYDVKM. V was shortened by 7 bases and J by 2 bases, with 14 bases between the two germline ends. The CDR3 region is CASTPQGLNTEAFF. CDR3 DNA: TGTGCCAGCACCCCTCAGGGGCTAAACACTGAAGCTTTCTTT. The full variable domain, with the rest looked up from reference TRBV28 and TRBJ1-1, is DVKVTQSSRYLVKRTGEKVFLECVQDMDHENMFWYRQDPGLGLRLIYFSYDVKMKEKGDIPEGYSVSREKKERFSLILESASTNQTSMYLCASTPQGLNTEAFFGQGTRLTVV.

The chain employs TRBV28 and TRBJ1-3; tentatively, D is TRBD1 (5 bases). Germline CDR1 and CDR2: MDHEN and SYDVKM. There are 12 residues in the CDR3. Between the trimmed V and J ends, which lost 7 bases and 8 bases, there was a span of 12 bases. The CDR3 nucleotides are TGTGCCAGCACAGGGACTACGCACACCATATATTTT. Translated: CASTGTTHTIYF.

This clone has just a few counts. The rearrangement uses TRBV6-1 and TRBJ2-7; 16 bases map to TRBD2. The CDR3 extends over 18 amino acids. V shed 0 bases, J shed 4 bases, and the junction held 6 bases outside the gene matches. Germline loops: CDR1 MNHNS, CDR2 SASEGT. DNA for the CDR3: TGTGCCAGCAGTGAAGCTGTCCCGGGACTAGCGGGAGGGTACGAGCAGTACTTC. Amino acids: CASSEAVPGLAGGYEQYF.

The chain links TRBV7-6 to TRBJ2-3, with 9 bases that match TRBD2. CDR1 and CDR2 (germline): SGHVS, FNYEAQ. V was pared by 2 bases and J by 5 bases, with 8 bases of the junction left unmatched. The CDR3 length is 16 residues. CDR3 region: CASSLYGGGAGDTQYF. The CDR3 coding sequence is TGTGCCAGCAGCTTATACGGCGGGGGGGCGGGAGATACGCAGTATTTT.

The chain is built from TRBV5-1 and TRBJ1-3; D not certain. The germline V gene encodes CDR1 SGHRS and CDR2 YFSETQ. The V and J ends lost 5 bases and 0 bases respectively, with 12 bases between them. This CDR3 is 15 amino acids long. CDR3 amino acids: CASSFDSYSGNTIYF. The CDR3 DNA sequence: TGCGCCAGCAGTTTCGACTCATACTCTGGAAACACCATATATTTT.

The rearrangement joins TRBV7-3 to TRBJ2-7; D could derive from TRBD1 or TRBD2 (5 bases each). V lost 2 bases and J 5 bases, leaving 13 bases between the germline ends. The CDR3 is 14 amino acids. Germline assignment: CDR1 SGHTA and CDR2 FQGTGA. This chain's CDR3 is CASSLWQGANEQYF. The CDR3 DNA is TGTGCCAGCAGCTTATGGCAGGGAGCAAACGAGCAGTACTTC.

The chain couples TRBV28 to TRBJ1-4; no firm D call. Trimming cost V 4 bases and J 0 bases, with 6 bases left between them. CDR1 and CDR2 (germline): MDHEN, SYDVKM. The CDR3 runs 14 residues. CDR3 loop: CASSSTSTNEKLFF. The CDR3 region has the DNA TGTGCCAGCAGTTCGACCTCAACTAATGAAAAACTGTTTTTT.

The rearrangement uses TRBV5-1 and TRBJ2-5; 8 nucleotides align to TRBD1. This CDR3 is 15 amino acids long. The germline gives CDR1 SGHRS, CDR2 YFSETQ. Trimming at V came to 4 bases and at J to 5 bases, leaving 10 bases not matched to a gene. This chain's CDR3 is CASSPTGGGEETQYF. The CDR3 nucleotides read TGCGCCAGCAGCCCAACAGGGGGTGGGGAGGAGACCCAGTACTTC.

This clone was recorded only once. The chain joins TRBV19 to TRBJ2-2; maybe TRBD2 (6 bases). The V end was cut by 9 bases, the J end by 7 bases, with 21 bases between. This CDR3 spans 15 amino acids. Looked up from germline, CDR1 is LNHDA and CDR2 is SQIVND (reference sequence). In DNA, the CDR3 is TGTGCCAGCTCCCCCCGTGGGGGGTTCGACGGGGAGCTGTTTTTT. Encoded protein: CASSPRGGFDGELFF.